What follows is one T cell receptor beta chain and its context. Germline trimming cut 7 bases from V and 8 bases from J; bases unmatched to any gene: 2. CDR1 SGHDN and CDR2 FVKESK come from the germline V gene. The CDR3 runs to 13 residues. These data come from a study of blood T cell repertoires in COVID-19. For the study at large: Donors in the United States, Italy and Spain gave samples during acute or convalescent COVID-19. The analysed material was cDNA or gDNA that came from T cells, B-cell-depleted T cells, or PBMCs.

Per the authors' pipeline: Reference gene primer amplification gave estimated nucleated cell counts. Assay used: immunoSEQ multiplex PCR; TCRdb lists only in-frame clones, some missing. V and J calls and clone size follow that table, whereas D and trimming were derived from the DNA. The sample lists about 120,000 clones, around 87% seen once, with approximately 28% in the top ten. This chain connects TRBV14 to TRBJ1-6, with 10 bases that match TRBD1. This clonotype originated in a man aged 70 or older with active or convalescent COVID-19. Material for sequencing was peripheral blood. CDR3 bases: TGTGCCAGCAACGGACAGGGGGATTCACCCCTCCACTTT. It translates to CASNGQGDSPLHF.